This T cell receptor (beta chain) was captured by sequencing in a study of shared clonotypes between healthy human individuals. CD45RO negativity and positive selection for CCR7 defined naive CD8 cells, a population that excluded terminally differentiated effector memory CD45RA+ cells. The authors ran the assay at deep level. The table came from immunoSEQ multiplex PCR; TCRdb's copy has only in-frame clones and leaves some out. The sample holds some 2.1 million clones, around 93% seen once. CDR3 length: 13 amino acids. The ends were cut back, 0 bases at V and 5 bases at J, with 8 bases in the middle. The germline V gene encodes CDR1 ENHRY and CDR2 SYGVKD.

The TCR originated in a man aged 18 to 30 in good health. Some clones in this sample may be carry-over from other donors' samples. The specimen sequenced was naive CD8+ T cells from PBMCs. The chain uses TRBV10-3 and TRBJ2-7; D remains ambiguous. The CDR3 here is CAISESRQDEQYF. DNA for the CDR3: TGTGCCATCAGTGAGTCGCGGCAGGACGAGCAGTACTTC.